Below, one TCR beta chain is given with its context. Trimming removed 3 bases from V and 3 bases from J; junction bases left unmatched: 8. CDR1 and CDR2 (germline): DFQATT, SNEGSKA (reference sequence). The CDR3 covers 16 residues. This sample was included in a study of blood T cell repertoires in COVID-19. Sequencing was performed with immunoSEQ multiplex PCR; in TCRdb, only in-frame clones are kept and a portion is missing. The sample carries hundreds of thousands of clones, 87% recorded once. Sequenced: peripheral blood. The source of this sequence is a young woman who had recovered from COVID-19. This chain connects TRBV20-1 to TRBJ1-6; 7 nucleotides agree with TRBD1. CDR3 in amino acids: CSASYGTEGYNSPLHF. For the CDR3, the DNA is TGCAGTGCTAGTTACGGGACAGAGGGCTATAATTCACCCCTCCACTTT.